This T cell receptor (beta chain) was sequenced during a study of blood T cell repertoires in COVID-19. The wider study: Donors in the United States, Italy and Spain gave samples during acute or convalescent COVID-19. T cells, B-cell-depleted T cells, or PBMCs supplied cDNA or gDNA.

Study processing details: From reference gene primer amplification, estimates of nucleated cell counts were derived. This table comes from immunoSEQ multiplex PCR, and its TCRdb copy is limited to in-frame clones, with some not included. The V and J calls and clone size are taken from that table; D and trimming were inferred from the DNA. This table has about 220,000 clones, roughly four fifths appearing once. The CDR3 loop spans 13 amino acids. Germline CDR1 is SGHNT and CDR2 is YYREEE (reference sequence). V shed 2 bases and J 6 bases; nucleotides not matched to a gene: 3. The V and J genes are TRBV5-4 and TRBJ1-2, with 8 bases matching TRBD1. The receptor's source is a woman in her 70s with acute or convalescent COVID-19. The sequencing input was peripheral blood. The CDR3 bases are TGTGCCAGCAGCTTTGACAGGGGTGATGGCTACACCTTC. Translating gives CASSFDRGDGYTF.